This TCR beta chain is drawn from a study of CD8 T cells in Susac syndrome. Random hexamers primed reverse transcription of roughly 0.5 to 1 ug RNA. Amplification of TCR beta CDR3 spanned 54 Vbeta and 13 Jbeta via immunoSEQ multiplex PCR. Via MiXCR, TCRdb re-called the immunoSEQ multiplex PCR reads, giving one row per CDR3 protein. The data contain hundreds of thousands of distinct CDR3 sequences, less than 95% of them singletons. CDR3 length: 14 residues. V dropped 1 base and J dropped 9; count of bases not matched to a gene: 7. Negative isolation yielded CD8+ and CD4+ T cells; FACS enriched TEMRA cells.

This chain links TRBV12-3 or TRBV12-4 with TRBJ1-2, with 8 bases that match TRBD1. The specimen was CD4+ T cells from PBMCs. The origin of this receptor is a human donor with Susac syndrome. The CDR3 reads CASSLEGRGRSYTF. CDR3 sequence (DNA): TGTGCCAGCAGTTTAGAGGGCAGGGGGCGCAGCTACACCTTC.